This T cell receptor beta chain was sequenced for a study of T cell responses to AZD1222 COVID-19 vaccine. As for the study in general: Pooling covered second doses at about 4 or about 12 weeks.

Concerning this clone: Antigen unknown.

Study findings and constraints: Increased Spike-specific TCR breadth and depth were observed after two AZD1222 doses. Donors in the cohort were predominantly white British and more often female, and clonal diversity was possibly underestimated.

TCRdb's table, derived via immunoSEQ multiplex PCR, lists solely in-frame clones and lacks some. The table lists 130,000 or so clones, 85% to 90% of them singletons, with 9.5% to 15% in the top ten. This specimen consisted of peripheral blood, obtained on day 0 of AZD1222 vaccination. This TCR was recovered from an adult in good health.

The CDR3 reads CASSQRGARAEAFF. The CDR3 DNA is TGTGCCAGCAGCCAAAGAGGGGCGCGCGCTGAAGCTTTCTTT. The chain links TRBV3-1 (or the pseudogene TRBV3-2) to TRBJ1-1; D is perhaps TRBD1 (5 bases). The CDR3 runs to 14 residues. Trimming removed 2 bases from V and 6 bases from J, with 13 bases in between. Germline V lookup: CDR1 LGHDT, CDR2 YNNKEL (reference sequence).